This T cell receptor beta chain was identified in a study of CD8+CD57+ T cells in acquired aplastic anemia. For the study at large: The sorted CD4+ and CD8+ cells yielded an average around 3.4 ug of DNA.

For sequencing, patients were chosen who had shown expansion of CD8+CD57+ cells by flow cytometry. Using genomic DNA as the template, TCR beta VDJ and CDR3 profiling was carried out. TCRdb ran MiXCR on the reads and lists one entry per CDR3 protein. The sample contains approximately 170,000 distinct CDR3 sequences, 40% to 55% of which appear only once. The sequence derives from a human donor with aplastic anemia. The sample consisted of sorted CD4+, CD8+, or CD8+CD57+ T cells (not recorded which) from PBMCs.

CDR3 loop: CASSPGILNTEAFF. The CDR3 nucleotides read TGTGCCAGCTCACCGGGCATCTTGAACACTGAAGCTTTCTTT. The chain has TRBV18 and TRBJ1-1; no clear D. The V and J ends lost 3 bases and 0 bases respectively, with 8 bases between them. Germline values: CDR1 KGHSH, CDR2 LQKENI. The CDR3 is 14 residues long.